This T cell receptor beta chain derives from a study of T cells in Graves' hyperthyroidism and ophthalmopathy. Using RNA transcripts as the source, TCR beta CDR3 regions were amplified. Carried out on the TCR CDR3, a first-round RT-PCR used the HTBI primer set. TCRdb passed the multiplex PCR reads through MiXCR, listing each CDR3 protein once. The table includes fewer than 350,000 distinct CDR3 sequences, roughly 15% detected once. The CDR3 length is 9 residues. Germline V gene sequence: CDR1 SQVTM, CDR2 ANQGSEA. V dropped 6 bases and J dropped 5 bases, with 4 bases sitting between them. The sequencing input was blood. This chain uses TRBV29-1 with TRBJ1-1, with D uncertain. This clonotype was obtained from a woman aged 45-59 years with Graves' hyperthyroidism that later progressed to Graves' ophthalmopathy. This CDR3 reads CSVGTEAFF. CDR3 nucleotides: TGCAGCGTCGGGACTGAAGCTTTCTTT.